The 19 T cell receptor beta chains below all came from one sample that was sequenced in a study of blood T cell repertoires in COVID-19. Here immunoSEQ multiplex PCR was the method, and the copy in TCRdb shows in-frame clones only, minus some. The sample has approximately 170,000 clones; approximately 87% are singletons. Material: PBMCs or T cells enriched from blood (not recorded which). These receptors all come from a woman between 50 and 59 years old who had recovered from COVID-19.

The chain has TRBV2 and TRBJ1-5; 10 bases are shared with TRBD1. The J segment lost 4 bases and the V segment lost 5 bases, leaving 5 bases of the junction unmatched. Looked up from germline, CDR1 is SNHLY and CDR2 is FYNNEI. The CDR3 is made up of 15 amino acids. CDR3 coding DNA: TGTGCCAGCAGTCGGGACAGGGGAGGGAATCAGCCCCAGCATTTT. Translated, it gives CASSRDRGGNQPQHF.

The rearrangement links TRBV10-3 to TRBJ2-1; D is ambiguous. The CDR3 loop spans 12 amino acids. V gave up 4 bases and J gave up 4 bases, with 5 bases separating them. Germline CDR1 ENHRY, CDR2 SYGVKD. The CDR3 DNA reads as TGTGCCATCAGTGGGGCTTACAATGAGCAGTTCTTC. Translation: CAISGAYNEQFF.

The chain combines TRBV6-2 or TRBV6-3 with TRBJ1-2; 9 bases fit TRBD1. CDR1 MNHEY and CDR2 SVGEGT come from the germline V gene. V shed 5 bases, J shed 2 bases, and the junction held 6 bases outside the gene matches. This CDR3 is built from 15 residues. CDR3: CASSGYGTGNYGYTF. CDR3 DNA: TGTGCCAGCAGTGGTTACGGGACAGGGAACTATGGCTACACCTTC.

The chain carries TRBV4-3 and TRBJ2-3; D is perhaps TRBD2 (6 bases). The CDR3 is made up of 16 amino acids. The germline V gene has CDR1 LGHNA and CDR2 YSLEER. V was cut by 5 bases and J by 1 base, with 16 bases left in between. CDR3 region: CASSYGVADRTDTQYF. The CDR3 bases are TGCGCCAGCAGCTATGGAGTAGCGGATCGCACAGATACGCAGTATTTT.

The genes are TRBV3-1 (or the pseudogene TRBV3-2) and TRBJ1-2; perhaps TRBD1 as D (5 bases). Per the germline V gene, CDR1 is LGHDT and CDR2 is YNNKEL (reference sequence). CDR3 size: 12 residues. V was trimmed by 7 bases and J by 7 bases, leaving 13 bases between them. The CDR3: CASTNLGLGYTF. In nucleotides, the CDR3 is TGTGCCAGCACCAACTTGGGACTTGGCTACACCTTC.

The chain joins TRBV18 to TRBJ2-3, with 8 bases that match TRBD2. Germline V gives CDR1 KGHSH, CDR2 LQKENI. Trimming took 6 bases from V and 6 from J; bases not matched to a gene: 5. This CDR3 comprises 13 residues. The CDR3 protein is CASSGGGPDTQYF. CDR3 sequence (DNA): TGTGCCAGCTCCGGCGGGGGGCCCGATACGCAGTATTTT.

The chain employs TRBV5-1 and TRBJ2-3, with 10 positions matching TRBD1. V lost 2 bases to trimming and J lost 6 bases; unmatched junction nucleotides: 6. From germline, CDR1 is SGHRS and CDR2 YFSETQ. This CDR3 region has 15 residues. CDR3 amino acids: CASSFMTGGADTQYF. The CDR3 DNA follows: TGCGCCAGCAGCTTTATGACAGGGGGCGCGGATACGCAGTATTTT.

The chain has TRBV27 and TRBJ1-6; 8 bases are shared with TRBD1. Germline CDR1 and CDR2: MNHEY and SMNVEV (reference sequence). The V and J ends lost 8 bases and 9 bases, in that order; junction bases with no gene match: 12. The CDR3 is 15 amino acids. The CDR3 protein is CASGPPGGEASPLHF. The CDR3, as DNA: TGTGCCAGCGGCCCGCCAGGGGGCGAAGCTTCACCCCTCCACTTT.

DNA for the CDR3: TGTGCCAGCAGCTTATCGACAGGGGTTAACACTGAAGCTTTCTTT. Amino acids: CASSLSTGVNTEAFF. This chain uses TRBV9 with TRBJ1-1, with TRBD1 identical over 8 bases. Trimming removed 4 bases from V and 2 bases from J; junction bases left unmatched: 7. The CDR3 covers 15 residues. The germline V gene has CDR1 SGDLS and CDR2 YYNGEE. Full variable domain (remainder filled in from reference TRBV9 and TRBJ1-1): DSGVTQTPKHLITATGQRVTLRCSPRSGDLSVYWYQQSLDQGLQFLIQYYNGEERAKGNILERFSAQQFPDLHSELNLSSLELGDSALYFCASSLSTGVNTEAFFGQGTRLTVV.

This chain uses TRBV6-2 or TRBV6-3 with TRBJ1-5; 10 nucleotides match TRBD1. V dropped 5 bases and J dropped 7; count of bases not matched to a gene: 14. The CDR3 length is 17 residues. From germline, CDR1 is MNHEY and CDR2 SVGEGT. The CDR3 DNA reads TGTGCCAGCAGTCATTTCCGACAGGGGGCGCTTATACAGCCCCAGCATTTT. Translating it yields CASSHFRQGALIQPQHF.

J is TRBJ1-1 and V is TRBV27; D might be TRBD1 (6 bases). The CDR3 sequence is 13 residues long. V was cut by 6 bases and J by 9 bases, with 17 bases left in between. CDR1 and CDR2 (germline): MNHEY, SMNVEV (reference sequence). CDR3 bases: TGTGCCAGCAGGCAAATTCGGACAGCCAAAGCTTTCTTT. The encoded protein is CASRQIRTAKAFF.

The rearrangement joins TRBV27 to TRBJ2-5; possible D gene TRBD2, 6 bases. CDR3 length equals 16 residues. V lost 1 base, J lost 7 bases, and 19 bases lay in between. Germline V CDR1 and CDR2: MNHEY, SMNVEV (reference sequence). CDR3 nucleotides: TGTGCCAGCAGTTTATTGGCGGGGATAAGTCCTGCGACCCAGTACTTC. Its translation: CASSLLAGISPATQYF.

The chain has TRBV19 and TRBJ1-6; 7 nucleotides agree with TRBD1. The CDR3 runs to 14 residues. The ends lost 4 bases at V and 5 bases at J; junction bases unmatched: 2. Germline V gene lookup returns CDR1 LNHDA and CDR2 SQIVND (reference sequence). The CDR3 DNA reads as TGTGCCAGTAGTACGGGACAGAATAATTCACCCCTCCACTTT. This gives the protein CASSTGQNNSPLHF.

This chain links TRBV10-3 with TRBJ1-6; 11 bases match TRBD1. V shed 3 bases and J 11 bases; nucleotides not matched to a gene: 12. The CDR3 totals 17 residues. Germline values: CDR1 ENHRY, CDR2 SYGVKD. The CDR3 region is CAISDKDRGHQGAPLHF. Here the CDR3 DNA reads TGTGCCATCAGTGACAAGGACAGGGGGCATCAGGGAGCACCCCTCCACTTT.

The V and J genes are TRBV5-4 and TRBJ2-1; TRBD2 aligns across 8 bases. J gave up 1 base and V 0 bases, and 3 bases lay outside the gene matches. Germline V lookup: CDR1 SGHNT, CDR2 YYREEE (reference sequence). The CDR3 is made up of 16 amino acids. For the CDR3, the DNA is TGTGCCAGCAGCTTGGACCCGGGGGGGTCCTACAATGAGCAGTTCTTC. This translates into CASSLDPGGSYNEQFF.

This rearrangement joins TRBV18 to TRBJ1-5, with 12 bases aligning to TRBD1. Germline values: CDR1 KGHSH, CDR2 LQKENI. V lost 4 bases to trimming and J lost 2 bases; unmatched junction nucleotides: 12. This CDR3 contains 19 residues. The DNA for the CDR3 is TGTGCCAGCTCACGGAGATCGGGACAGGGGGCGATGGGCAATCAGCCCCAGCATTTT. It is translated as CASSRRSGQGAMGNQPQHF.

The gene calls are TRBV19 and TRBJ2-1, with TRBD2 as a possible D gene (5 bases). Germline lookup yields CDR1 LNHDA and CDR2 SQIVND (reference sequence). V shed 7 bases and J shed 4 bases, with 8 bases lying between them. This CDR3 spans 12 amino acids. Written as DNA, the CDR3 is TGTGCCAGTAACGGGATATACAATGAGCAGTTCTTC. It specifies CASNGIYNEQFF.

The chain employs TRBV4-3 and TRBJ2-5; D possibly corresponds to TRBD1 (5 bases). V was clipped by 1 base and J by 2 bases, with 8 bases between them. This CDR3 is 14 amino acids long. The germline gives CDR1 LGHNA, CDR2 YSLEER. CDR3 nucleotides: TGCGCCAGCAGCCAAGCGGCAGGGCAAGAGACCCAGTACTTC. As protein: CASSQAAGQETQYF.

The chain couples TRBV11-2 to TRBJ1-4, with 8 bases identical to TRBD1. The germline gives CDR1 SGHAT, CDR2 FQNNGV. The CDR3 extends over 14 amino acids. Trimming removed 5 bases from V and 7 bases from J; junction bases left unmatched: 6. CDR3 DNA sequence: TGTGCCAGCAGCGGCCGGACAGGGAGTGAAAAACTGTTTTTT. As protein: CASSGRTGSEKLFF.